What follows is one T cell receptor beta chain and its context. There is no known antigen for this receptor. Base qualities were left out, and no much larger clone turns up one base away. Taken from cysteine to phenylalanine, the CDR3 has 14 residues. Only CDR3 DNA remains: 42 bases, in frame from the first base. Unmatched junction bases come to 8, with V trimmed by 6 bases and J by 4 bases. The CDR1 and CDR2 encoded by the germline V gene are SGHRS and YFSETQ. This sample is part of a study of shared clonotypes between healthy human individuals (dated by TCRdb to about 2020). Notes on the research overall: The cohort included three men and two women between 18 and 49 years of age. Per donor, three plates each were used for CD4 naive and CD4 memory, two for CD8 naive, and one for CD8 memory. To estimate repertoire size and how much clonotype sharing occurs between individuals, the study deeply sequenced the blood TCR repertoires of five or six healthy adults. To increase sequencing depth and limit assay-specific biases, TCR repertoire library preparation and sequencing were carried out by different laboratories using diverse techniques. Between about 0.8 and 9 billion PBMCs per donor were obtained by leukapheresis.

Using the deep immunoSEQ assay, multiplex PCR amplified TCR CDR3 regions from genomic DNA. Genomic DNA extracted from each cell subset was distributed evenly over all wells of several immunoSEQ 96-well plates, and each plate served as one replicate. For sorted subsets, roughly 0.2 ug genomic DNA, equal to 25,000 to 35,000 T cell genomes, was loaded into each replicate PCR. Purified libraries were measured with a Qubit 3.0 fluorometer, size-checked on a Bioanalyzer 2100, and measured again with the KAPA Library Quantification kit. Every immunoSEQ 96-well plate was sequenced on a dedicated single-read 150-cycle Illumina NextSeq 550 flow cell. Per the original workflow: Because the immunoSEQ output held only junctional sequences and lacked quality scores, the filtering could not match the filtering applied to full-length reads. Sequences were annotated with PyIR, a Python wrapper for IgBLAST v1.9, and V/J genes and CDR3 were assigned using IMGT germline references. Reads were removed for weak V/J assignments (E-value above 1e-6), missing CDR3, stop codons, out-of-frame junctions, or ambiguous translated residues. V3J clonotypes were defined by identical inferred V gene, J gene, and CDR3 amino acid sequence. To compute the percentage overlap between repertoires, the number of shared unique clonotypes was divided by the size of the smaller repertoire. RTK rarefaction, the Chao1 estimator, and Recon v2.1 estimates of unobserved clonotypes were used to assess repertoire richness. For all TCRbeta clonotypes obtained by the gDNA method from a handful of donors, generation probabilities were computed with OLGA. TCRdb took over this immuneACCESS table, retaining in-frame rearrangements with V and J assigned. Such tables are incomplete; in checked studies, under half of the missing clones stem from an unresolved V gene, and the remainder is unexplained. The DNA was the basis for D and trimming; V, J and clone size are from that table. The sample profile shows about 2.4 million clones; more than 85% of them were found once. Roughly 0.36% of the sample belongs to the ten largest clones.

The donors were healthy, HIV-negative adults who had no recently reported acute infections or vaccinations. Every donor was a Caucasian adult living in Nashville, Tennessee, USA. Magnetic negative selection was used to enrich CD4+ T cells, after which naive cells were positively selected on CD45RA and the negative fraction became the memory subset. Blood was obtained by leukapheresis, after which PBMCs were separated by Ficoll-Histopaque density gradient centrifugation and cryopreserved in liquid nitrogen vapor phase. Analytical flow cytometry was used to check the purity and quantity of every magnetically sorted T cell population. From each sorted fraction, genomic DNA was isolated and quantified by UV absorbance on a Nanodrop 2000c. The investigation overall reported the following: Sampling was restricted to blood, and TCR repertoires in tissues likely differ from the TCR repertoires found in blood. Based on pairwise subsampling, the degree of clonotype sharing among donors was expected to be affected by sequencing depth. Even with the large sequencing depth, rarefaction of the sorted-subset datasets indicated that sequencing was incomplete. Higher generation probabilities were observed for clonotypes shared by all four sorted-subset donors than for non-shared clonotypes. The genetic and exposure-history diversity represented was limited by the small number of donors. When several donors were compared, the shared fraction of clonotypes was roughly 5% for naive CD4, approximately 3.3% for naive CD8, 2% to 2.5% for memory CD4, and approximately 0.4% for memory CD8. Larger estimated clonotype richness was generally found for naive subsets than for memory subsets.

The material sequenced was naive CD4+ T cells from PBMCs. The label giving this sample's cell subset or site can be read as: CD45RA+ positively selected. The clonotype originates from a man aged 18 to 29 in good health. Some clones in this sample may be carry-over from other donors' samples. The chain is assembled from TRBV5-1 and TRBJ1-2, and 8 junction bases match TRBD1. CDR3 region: CASKLGTGSYGYTF. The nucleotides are TGCGCCAGCAAACTCGGGACAGGATCCTATGGCTACACCTTC.